This T cell receptor (beta chain) stems from a study of cytomegalovirus exposure and HLA in healthy donors. For the study at large: A preliminary data release comprised around 85 million unique TCRs obtained from HLA-typed donors.

13 Jbeta primers and 60 Vbeta primers were used for the PCR. Some clones are missing from TCRdb's copy, which holds only in-frame ones; the method was immunoSEQ multiplex PCR. The sample includes over 140,000 clones, more than 70% of them seen just once. This clone was seen more than once but under ten times. No antigen is known for it. At one boundary the junction diverges from the germline segment, which might be a read error. Study-wide findings and caveats: Per a prior analysis, the majority of TCR beta V segments were productive roughly 87% or roughly 30% of the time. Common viral pathogens seemed, in a later analysis, to connect with several of the most significant clusters.

CDR3 length: 11 residues. Germline lookup yields CDR1 MNHEY and CDR2 SVGAGI. The genes are TRBV6-5 and TRBJ1-2; D is undetermined. The TCR originated in a man aged 50-59 years in good health and CMV-seronegative. Sequenced sample: PBMCs. CDR3 in DNA: TGTGCCAGCAGTAACTCTCGGGGCTACACCTTC. This gives the protein CASSNSRGYTF.